The 9 T cell receptor beta chains reported below all come from one sample, sequenced in a study of response to subunit inactivated influenza vaccine. TCRdb analysed the RT-PCR reads with MiXCR anew, one entry per CDR3 protein. Of a few hundred thousand distinct CDR3 sequences detected, approximately 11% appear once; the ten largest clones hold roughly 9.6%. These sequences were also reported in another study, on T cells expressing NK-cell markers. That work adds: The cDNA for TCR beta came from 5'RACE template switching with UMIs.

This specimen consisted of PBMCs from blood, obtained on the day of vaccination. These receptors all come from a man aged 50 or older who received an inactivated influenza vaccine.

This clonotype was seen only a few times. The chain joins TRBV9 to TRBJ2-3; TRBD1 or TRBD2 may be the D gene (5 bases each). V was cut by 3 bases and J by 0 bases, with 11 bases left in between. The CDR3 consists of 15 residues. Germline V gene data show CDR1 as SGDLS and CDR2 as YYNGEE. CDR3 sequence reads: CASSAGPESTDTQYF. The CDR3 DNA reads as TGTGCCAGCAGCGCGGGACCAGAAAGCACAGATACGCAGTATTTT.

J is TRBJ2-7 and V is TRBV6-6, with no clear D. CDR1 and CDR2 (germline): MNHNY, SVGAGI (reference sequence). The ends were cut back, 8 bases at V and 0 bases at J, with 8 bases in the middle. The CDR3 runs to 12 residues. CDR3 DNA sequence: TGTGCCAGCGCGGAGCTCTCCTACGAGCAGTACTTC. It is translated as CASAELSYEQYF.

V and J are TRBV15 and TRBJ2-1, with 10 bases that match TRBD1. The CDR3 is made up of 19 amino acids. Germline V lookup: CDR1 LNHNV, CDR2 YYDKDF (reference sequence). Trimming cost V 5 bases and J 2 bases; bases outside gene matches: 15. In DNA form, the CDR3 reads TGTGCCACCAGCTCACCGGGACAGGGGTTTGGGGGGACCTACAATGAGCAGTTCTTC. It translates to CATSSPGQGFGGTYNEQFF.

The CDR3 DNA sequence: TGTGCCAGCACCCAGGACAGGACGAACACTGAAGCTTTCTTT. Encoded protein: CASTQDRTNTEAFF. The chain recombines TRBV27 with TRBJ1-1; 7 bases line up with TRBD1. Per germline, CDR1 MNHEY and CDR2 SMNVEV (reference sequence). After removal of 7 bases from V and 1 base from J, the junction contained 6 bases not matched to a gene. This CDR3 contains 14 residues.

The rearrangement joins TRBV18 to TRBJ1-1; tentative D call: TRBD1 (6 bases). The CDR3 is made up of 18 amino acids. Germline lookup yields CDR1 KGHSH and CDR2 LQKENI. V was trimmed by 4 bases and J by 3 bases, leaving 24 bases between them. This CDR3 reads CASSQKGGGGGEYTEAFF. DNA of the CDR3: TGTGCCAGCTCACAGAAAGGAGGGGGAGGCGGTGAGTACACTGAAGCTTTCTTT.

The V gene is TRBV7-3, the J gene TRBJ2-2, with 10 bases aligning to TRBD2. Germline V lookup: CDR1 SGHTA, CDR2 FQGTGA. V lost 5 bases, J lost 5 bases, and 11 bases stayed unmatched. The CDR3 consists of 17 residues. The CDR3 bases are TGTGCCAGCAGCCTATCACCTAGCGGGAGTATGACCGGGGAGCTGTTTTTT. It is translated as CASSLSPSGSMTGELFF.

The V gene is TRBV20-1, the J gene TRBJ1-5; D perhaps matches TRBD1 (5 bases). The CDR3 extends over 13 amino acids. Germline V gene sequence: CDR1 DFQATT, CDR2 SNEGSKA (reference sequence). V lost 0 bases and J lost 7, with 10 bases in between. CDR3 DNA: TGCAGTGCTAGAGATATGGGGGACCAGCCCCAGCATTTT. Translation gives CSARDMGDQPQHF.

This clonotype has only a few counts. V and J are TRBV7-2 and TRBJ1-4; D gene unclear. V was trimmed by 4 bases and J by 6 bases, leaving 15 bases between them. The CDR3 totals 15 residues. Germline CDR1 reads SGHTA; CDR2 reads FQGNSA. The CDR3 sequence: CASSSPGFTDEKLFF. The CDR3 DNA is TGTGCCAGCAGCTCACCGGGTTTTACTGATGAAAAACTGTTTTTT.

The sample holds a few counts of this clonotype. The CDR3 region is CASRGQGAANEKLFF. Written as DNA, the CDR3 is TGTGCCAGCAGAGGACAGGGGGCGGCTAATGAAAAACTGTTTTTT. This chain connects TRBV12-3 or TRBV12-4 to TRBJ1-4, with TRBD1 identical over 11 bases. The J segment lost 3 bases and the V segment lost 6 bases, leaving 3 bases of the junction unmatched. This CDR3 contains 15 residues.